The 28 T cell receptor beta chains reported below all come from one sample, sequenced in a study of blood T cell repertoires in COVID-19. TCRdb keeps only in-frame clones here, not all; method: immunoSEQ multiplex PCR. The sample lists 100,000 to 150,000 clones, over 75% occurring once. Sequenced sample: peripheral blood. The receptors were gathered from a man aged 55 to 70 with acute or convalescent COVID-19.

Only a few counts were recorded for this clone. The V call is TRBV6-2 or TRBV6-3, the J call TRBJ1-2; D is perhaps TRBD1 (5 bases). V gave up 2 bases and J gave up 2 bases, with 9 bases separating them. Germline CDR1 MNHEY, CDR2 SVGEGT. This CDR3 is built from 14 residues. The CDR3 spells CASSYRPGNYGYTF. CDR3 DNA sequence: TGTGCCAGCAGTTACCGGCCAGGGAACTATGGCTACACCTTC.

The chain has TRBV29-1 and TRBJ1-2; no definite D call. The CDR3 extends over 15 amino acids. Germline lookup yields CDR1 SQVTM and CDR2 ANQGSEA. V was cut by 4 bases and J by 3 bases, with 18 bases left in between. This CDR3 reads CSVGPPEGPHYGYTF. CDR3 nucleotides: TGCAGCGTTGGCCCTCCCGAGGGTCCCCACTATGGCTACACCTTC.

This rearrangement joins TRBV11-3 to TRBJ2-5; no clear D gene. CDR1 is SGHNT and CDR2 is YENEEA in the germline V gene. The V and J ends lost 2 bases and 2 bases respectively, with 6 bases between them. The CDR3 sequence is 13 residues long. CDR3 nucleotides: TGTGCCAGCAGCTTATCAGGACAAGAGACCCAGTACTTC. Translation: CASSLSGQETQYF.

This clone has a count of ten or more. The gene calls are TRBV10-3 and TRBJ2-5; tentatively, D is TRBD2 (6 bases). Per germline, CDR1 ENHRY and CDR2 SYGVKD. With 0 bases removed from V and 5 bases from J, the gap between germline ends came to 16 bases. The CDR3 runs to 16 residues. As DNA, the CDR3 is TGTGCCATCAGTGAGTCGAGAACTAGCTCGGCGGAGACCCAGTACTTC. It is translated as CAISESRTSSAETQYF.

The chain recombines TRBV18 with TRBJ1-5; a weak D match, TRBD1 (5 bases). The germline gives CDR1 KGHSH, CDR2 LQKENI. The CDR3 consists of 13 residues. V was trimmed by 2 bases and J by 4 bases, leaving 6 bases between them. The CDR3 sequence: CASSPGANQPQHF. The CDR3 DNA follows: TGTGCCAGCTCACCAGGGGCAAATCAGCCCCAGCATTTT.

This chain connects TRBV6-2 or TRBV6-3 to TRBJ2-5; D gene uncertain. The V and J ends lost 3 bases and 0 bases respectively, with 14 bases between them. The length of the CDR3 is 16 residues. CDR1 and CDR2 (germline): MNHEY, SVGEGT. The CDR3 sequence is CASSYRHAAHQETQYF. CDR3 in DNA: TGTGCCAGCAGTTATCGGCATGCGGCACACCAAGAGACCCAGTACTTC.

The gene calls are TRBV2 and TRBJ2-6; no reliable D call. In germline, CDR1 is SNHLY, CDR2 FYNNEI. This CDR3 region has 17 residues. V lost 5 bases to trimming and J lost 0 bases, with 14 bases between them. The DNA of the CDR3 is TGTGCCAGCAGTCGGTGGGCCCTCAACTCTGGGGCCAACGTCCTGACTTTC. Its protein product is CASSRWALNSGANVLTF.

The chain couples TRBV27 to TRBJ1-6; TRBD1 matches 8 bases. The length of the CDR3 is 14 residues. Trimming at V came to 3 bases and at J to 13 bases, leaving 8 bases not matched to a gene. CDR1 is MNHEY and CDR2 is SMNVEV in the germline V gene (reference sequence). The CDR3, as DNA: TGTGCCAGCAGTTTCTCTGGGACAGGACTCCCCCTCCACTTT. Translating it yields CASSFSGTGLPLHF.

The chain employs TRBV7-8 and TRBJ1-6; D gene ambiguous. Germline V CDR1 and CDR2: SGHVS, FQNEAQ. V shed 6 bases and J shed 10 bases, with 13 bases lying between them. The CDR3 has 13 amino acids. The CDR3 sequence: CASSGGRRSPLHF. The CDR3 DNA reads TGTGCCAGCAGTGGCGGTAGGAGGTCACCCCTCCACTTT.

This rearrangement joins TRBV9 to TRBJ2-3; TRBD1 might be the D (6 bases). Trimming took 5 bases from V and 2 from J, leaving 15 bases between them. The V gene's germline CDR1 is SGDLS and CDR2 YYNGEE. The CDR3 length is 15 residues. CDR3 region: CASSESGVNTDTQYF. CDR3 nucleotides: TGTGCCAGCAGTGAGTCAGGGGTTAACACAGATACGCAGTATTTT.

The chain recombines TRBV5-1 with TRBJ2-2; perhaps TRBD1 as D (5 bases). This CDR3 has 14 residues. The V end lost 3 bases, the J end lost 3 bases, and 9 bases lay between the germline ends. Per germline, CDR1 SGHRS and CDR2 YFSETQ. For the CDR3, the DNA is TGCGCCAGCAGCTCGTGGGGCCACACCGGGGAGCTGTTTTTT. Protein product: CASSSWGHTGELFF.

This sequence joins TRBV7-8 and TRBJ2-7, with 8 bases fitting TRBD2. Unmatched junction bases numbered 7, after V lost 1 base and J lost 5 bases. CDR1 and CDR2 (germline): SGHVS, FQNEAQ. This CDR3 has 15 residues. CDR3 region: CASSLEFRGGNEQYF. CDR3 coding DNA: TGTGCCAGCAGCTTAGAATTTCGGGGGGGGAACGAGCAGTACTTC. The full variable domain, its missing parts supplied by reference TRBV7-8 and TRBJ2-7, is GAGVSQSPRYKVAKRGQDVALRCDPISGHVSLFWYQQALGQGPEFLTYFQNEAQLDKSGLPSDRFFAERPEGSVSTLKIQRTQQEDSAVYLCASSLEFRGGNEQYFGPGTRLTVT.

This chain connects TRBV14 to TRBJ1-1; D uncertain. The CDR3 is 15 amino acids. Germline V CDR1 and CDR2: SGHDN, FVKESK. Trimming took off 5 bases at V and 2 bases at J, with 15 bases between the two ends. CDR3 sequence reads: CASSSSPLTNTEAFF. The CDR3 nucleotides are TGTGCCAGCAGCTCTAGCCCCCTGACCAACACTGAAGCTTTCTTT.

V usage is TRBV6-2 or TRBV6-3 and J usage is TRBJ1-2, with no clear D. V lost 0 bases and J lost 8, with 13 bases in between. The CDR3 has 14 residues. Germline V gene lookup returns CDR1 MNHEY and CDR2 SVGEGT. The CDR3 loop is CASSYSGSLVGYTF. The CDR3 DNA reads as TGTGCCAGCAGTTACTCGGGCTCCTTGGTGGGCTACACCTTC.

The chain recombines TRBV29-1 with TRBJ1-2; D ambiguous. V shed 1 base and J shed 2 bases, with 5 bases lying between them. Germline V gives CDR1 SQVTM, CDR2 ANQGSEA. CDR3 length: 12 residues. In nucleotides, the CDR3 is TGCAGCGTTGAAGGAGAAAACTATGGCTACACCTTC. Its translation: CSVEGENYGYTF.

The CDR3 here is CASSLLNEKLFF. The CDR3, as DNA: TGTGCCAGCAGCTTATTAAATGAAAAACTGTTTTTT. The gene calls are TRBV11-2 and TRBJ1-4; D remains ambiguous. From germline, CDR1 is SGHAT and CDR2 FQNNGV. The CDR3 runs to 12 residues. The ends were cut back, 2 bases at V and 5 bases at J, with 3 bases in the middle.

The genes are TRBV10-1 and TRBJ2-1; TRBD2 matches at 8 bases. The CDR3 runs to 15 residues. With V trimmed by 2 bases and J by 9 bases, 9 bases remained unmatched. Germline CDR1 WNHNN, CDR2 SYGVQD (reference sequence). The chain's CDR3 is CASSEMVAGSGEQFF. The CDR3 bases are TGCGCCAGCAGTGAGATGGTAGCGGGAAGTGGTGAGCAGTTCTTC.

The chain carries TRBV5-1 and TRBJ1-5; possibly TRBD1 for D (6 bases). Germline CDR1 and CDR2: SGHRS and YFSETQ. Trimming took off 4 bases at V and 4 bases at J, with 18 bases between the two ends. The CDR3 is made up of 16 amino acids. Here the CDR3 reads CASSDRDRPPNQPQHF. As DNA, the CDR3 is TGCGCCAGCAGCGACCGAGACAGGCCCCCAAATCAGCCCCAGCATTTT. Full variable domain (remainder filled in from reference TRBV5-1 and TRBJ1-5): KAGVTQTPRYLIKTRGQQVTLSCSPISGHRSVSWYQQTPGQGLQFLFEYFSETQRNKGNFPGRFSGRQFSNSRSEMNVSTLELGDSALYLCASSDRDRPPNQPQHFGDGTRLSIL.

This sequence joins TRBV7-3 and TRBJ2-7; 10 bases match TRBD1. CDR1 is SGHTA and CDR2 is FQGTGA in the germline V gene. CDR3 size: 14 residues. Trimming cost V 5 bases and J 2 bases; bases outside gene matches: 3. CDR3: CASSKGQGTYEQYF. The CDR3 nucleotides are TGTGCCAGCAGCAAGGGACAGGGGACCTACGAGCAGTACTTC. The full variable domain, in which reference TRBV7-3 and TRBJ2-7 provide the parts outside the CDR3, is GAGVSQTPSNKVTEKGKYVELRCDPISGHTALYWYRQSLGQGPEFLIYFQGTGAADDSGLPNDRFFAVRPEGSVSTLKIQRTERGDSAVYLCASSKGQGTYEQYFGPGTRLTVT.

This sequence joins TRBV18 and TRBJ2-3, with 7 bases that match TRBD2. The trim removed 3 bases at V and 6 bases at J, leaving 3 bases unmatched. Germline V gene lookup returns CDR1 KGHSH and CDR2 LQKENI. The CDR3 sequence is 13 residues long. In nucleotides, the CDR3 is TGTGCCAGCTCACCGACTAGCAGTGATACGCAGTATTTT. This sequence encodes CASSPTSSDTQYF.

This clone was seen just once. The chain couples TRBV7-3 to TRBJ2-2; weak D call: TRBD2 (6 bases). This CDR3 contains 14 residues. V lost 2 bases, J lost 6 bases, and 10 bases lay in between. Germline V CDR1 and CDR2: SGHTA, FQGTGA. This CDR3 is CASSLLGGAGELFF. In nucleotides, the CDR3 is TGTGCCAGCAGCTTACTGGGCGGGGCCGGGGAGCTGTTTTTT.

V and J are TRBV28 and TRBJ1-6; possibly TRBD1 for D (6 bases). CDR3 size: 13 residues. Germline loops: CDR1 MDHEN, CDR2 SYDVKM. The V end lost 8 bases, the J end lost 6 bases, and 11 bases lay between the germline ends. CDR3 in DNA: TGTGCCAGCCAGGGGTTTGGTAATTCACCCCTCCACTTT. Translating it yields CASQGFGNSPLHF.

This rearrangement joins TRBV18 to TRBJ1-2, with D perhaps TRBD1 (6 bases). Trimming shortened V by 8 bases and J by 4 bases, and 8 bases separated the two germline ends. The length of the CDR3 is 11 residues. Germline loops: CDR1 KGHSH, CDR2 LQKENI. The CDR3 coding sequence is TGTGCCAGCGGACAGAGCTATGGCTACACCTTC. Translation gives CASGQSYGYTF.

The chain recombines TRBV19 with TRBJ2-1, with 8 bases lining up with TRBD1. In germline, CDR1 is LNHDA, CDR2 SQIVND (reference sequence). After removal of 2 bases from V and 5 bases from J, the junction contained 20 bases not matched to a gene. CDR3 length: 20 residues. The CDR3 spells CASSIKGTGGPATLNNEQFF. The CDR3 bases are TGTGCCAGTAGTATAAAGGGAACAGGGGGTCCAGCGACCCTTAACAATGAGCAGTTCTTC. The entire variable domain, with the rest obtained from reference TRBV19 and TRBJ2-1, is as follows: DGGITQSPKYLFRKEGQNVTLSCEQNLNHDAMYWYRQDPGQGLRLIYYSQIVNDFQKGDIAEGYSVSREKKESFPLTVTSAQKNPTAFYLCASSIKGTGGPATLNNEQFFGPGTRLTVL.

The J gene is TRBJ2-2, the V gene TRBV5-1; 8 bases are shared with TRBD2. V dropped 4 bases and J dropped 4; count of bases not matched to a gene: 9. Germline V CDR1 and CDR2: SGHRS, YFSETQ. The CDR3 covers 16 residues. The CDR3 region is CASSGRAAGATGELFF. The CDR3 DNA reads TGCGCCAGCAGCGGGCGGGCAGCGGGAGCCACCGGGGAGCTGTTTTTT.

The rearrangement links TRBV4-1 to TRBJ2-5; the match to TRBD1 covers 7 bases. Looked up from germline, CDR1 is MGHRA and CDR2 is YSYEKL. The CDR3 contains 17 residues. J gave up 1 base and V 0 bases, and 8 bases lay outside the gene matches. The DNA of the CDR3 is TGCGCCAGCAGCCAAGATTTCGACAGGGTCATCCAAGAGACCCAGTACTTC. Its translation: CASSQDFDRVIQETQYF.

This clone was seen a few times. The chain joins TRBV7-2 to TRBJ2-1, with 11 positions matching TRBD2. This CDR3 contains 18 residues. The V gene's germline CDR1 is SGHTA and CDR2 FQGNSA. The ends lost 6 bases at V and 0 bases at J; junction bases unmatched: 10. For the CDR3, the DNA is TGTGCCAGCAGACAAAGTCTCACTAGCGGGGGCTCCTACAATGAGCAGTTCTTC. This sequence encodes CASRQSLTSGGSYNEQFF.

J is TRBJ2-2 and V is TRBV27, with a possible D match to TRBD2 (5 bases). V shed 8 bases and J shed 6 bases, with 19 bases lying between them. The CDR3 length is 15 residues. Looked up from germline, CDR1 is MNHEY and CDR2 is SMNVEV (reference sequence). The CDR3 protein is CASRGWPLFAGELFF. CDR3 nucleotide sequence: TGTGCCAGCCGGGGATGGCCCCTTTTCGCCGGGGAGCTGTTTTTT.